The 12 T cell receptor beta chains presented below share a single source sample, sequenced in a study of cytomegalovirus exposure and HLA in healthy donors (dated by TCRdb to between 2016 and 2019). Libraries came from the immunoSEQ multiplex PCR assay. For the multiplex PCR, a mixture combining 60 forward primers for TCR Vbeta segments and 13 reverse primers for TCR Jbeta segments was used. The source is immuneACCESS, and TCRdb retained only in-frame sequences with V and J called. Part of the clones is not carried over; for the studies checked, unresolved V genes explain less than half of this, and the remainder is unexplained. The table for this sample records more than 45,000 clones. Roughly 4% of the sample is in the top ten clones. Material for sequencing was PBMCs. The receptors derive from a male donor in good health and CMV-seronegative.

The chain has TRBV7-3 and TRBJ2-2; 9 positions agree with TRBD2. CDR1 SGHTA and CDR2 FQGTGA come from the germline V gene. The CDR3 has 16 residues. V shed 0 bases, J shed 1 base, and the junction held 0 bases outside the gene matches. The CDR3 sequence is CASSLTRGGNTGELFF. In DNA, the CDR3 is TGTGCCAGCAGCTTAACGCGGGGGGGGAACACCGGGGAGCTGTTTTTT.

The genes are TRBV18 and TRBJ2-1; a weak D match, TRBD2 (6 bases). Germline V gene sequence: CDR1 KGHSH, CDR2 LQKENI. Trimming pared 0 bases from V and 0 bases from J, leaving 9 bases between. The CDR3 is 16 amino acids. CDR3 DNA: TGTGCCAGCTCACCACCCGTCGGGAGCTCCTACAATGAGCAGTTCTTC. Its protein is CASSPPVGSSYNEQFF.

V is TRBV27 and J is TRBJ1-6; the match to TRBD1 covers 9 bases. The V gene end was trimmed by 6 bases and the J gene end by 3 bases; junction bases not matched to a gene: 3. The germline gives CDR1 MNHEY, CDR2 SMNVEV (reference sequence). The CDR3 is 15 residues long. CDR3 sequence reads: CASRPGQGYNSPLHF. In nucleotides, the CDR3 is TGTGCCAGCAGGCCGGGACAGGGCTATAATTCACCCCTCCACTTT.

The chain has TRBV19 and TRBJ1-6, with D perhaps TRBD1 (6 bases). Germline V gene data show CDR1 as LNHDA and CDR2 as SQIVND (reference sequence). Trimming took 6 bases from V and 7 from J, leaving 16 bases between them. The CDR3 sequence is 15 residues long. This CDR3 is CASRDMRTDNSPLHF. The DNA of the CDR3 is TGTGCCAGTAGGGATATGAGGACAGACAATTCACCCCTCCACTTT.

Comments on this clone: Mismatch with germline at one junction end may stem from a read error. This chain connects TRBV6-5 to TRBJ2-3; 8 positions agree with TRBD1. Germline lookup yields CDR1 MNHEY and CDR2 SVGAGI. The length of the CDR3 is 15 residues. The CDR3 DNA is TGTGCCAGCAGTTACTCGTTCAGGGGGCAAGATAAGCAGTATTTT. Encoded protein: CASSYSFRGQDKQYF.

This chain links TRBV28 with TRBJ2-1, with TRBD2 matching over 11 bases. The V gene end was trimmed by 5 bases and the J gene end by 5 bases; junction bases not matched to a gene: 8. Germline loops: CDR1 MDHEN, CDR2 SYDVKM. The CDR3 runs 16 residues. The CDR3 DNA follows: TGTGCCAGCAGTGAACCCGGGACTAGCGGTGACAATGAGCAGTTCTTC. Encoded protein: CASSEPGTSGDNEQFF.

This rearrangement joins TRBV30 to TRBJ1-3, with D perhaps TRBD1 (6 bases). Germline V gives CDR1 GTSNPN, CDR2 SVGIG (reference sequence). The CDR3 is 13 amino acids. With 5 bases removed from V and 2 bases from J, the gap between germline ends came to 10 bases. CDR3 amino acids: CAWCRTAGNTIYF. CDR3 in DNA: TGTGCCTGGTGCAGGACAGCTGGAAACACCATATATTTT.

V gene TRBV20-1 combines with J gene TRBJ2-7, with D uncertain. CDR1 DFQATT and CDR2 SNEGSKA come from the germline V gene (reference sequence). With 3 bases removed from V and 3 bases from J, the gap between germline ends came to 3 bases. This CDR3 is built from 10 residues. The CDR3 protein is CSASSYEQYF. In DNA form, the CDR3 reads TGCAGTGCTAGCAGCTACGAGCAGTACTTC.

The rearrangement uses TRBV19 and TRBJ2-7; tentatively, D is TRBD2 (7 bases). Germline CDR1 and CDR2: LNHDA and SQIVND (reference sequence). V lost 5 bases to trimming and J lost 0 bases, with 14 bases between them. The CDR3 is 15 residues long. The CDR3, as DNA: TGTGCCAGTAGTCTTTTCGCGGGGGCCTCCTACGAGCAGTACTTC. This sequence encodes CASSLFAGASYEQYF.

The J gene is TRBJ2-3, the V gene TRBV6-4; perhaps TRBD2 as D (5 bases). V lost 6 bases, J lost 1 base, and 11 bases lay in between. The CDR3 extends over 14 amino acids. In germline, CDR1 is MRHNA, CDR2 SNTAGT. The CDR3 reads CASSPGSRTDTQYF. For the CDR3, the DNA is TGTGCCAGCAGCCCGGGAAGCCGCACAGATACGCAGTATTTT.

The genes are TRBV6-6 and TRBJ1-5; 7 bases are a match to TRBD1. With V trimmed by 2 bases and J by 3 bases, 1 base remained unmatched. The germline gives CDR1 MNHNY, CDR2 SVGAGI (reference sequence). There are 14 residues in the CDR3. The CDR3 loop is CASSYGTVNQPQHF. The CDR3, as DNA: TGTGCCAGCAGTTACGGGACAGTCAATCAGCCCCAGCATTTT.

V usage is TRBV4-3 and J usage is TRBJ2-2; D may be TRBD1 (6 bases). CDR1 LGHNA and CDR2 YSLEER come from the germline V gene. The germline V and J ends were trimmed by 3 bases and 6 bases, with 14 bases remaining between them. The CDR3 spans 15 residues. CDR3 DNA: TGCGCCAGCAGCCAGCAGGTGGGGGCCGCCGGGGAGCTGTTTTTT. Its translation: CASSQQVGAAGELFF.